The 17 T cell receptor beta chains reported below all come from one sample, sequenced in a study of human T cells and chemical hapten exposure. TCRdb re-analysed the RACE reads in MiXCR, keeping a single row per CDR3 protein. The table lists approximately 52,000 distinct CDR3 sequences, about 9% of them singletons. Indicated time point: pre-sensitization, week 0. This sample's treatment: therapeutic diphenylcyclopropenone sensitization with weekly scalp DPC. The material was whole blood, obtained in connection with sensitization to the hapten diphenylcyclopropenone (DPC). These receptors originate from a middle-aged woman with alopecia areata. Some clones in this sample may be carry-over from other donors' samples.

This clonotype turned up a few times. The chain carries TRBV20-1 and TRBJ1-1; 9 bases line up with TRBD1. CDR3 length equals 14 residues. Trimming cost V 5 bases and J 4 bases; bases outside gene matches: 8. Germline V CDR1 and CDR2: DFQATT, SNEGSKA (reference sequence). CDR3 residues: CSAAFETGGTEAFF. The CDR3 DNA reads TGCAGTGCTGCCTTCGAGACAGGGGGCACTGAAGCTTTCTTT.

The V and J genes are TRBV5-1 and TRBJ2-7, with a weak D call TRBD1 (6 bases). The CDR3 spans 13 residues. The V gene lost 2 bases and the J gene lost 4 bases, with 10 bases spanning the gap. Germline V gene lookup returns CDR1 SGHRS and CDR2 YFSETQ. The CDR3 DNA is TGCGCCAGCAGCTTAACTACAGGGTACGAGCAGTACTTC. Translating it yields CASSLTTGYEQYF.

This clonotype was found a few times. The genes are TRBV6-1 and TRBJ1-5; tentative D call: TRBD1 (6 bases). The CDR3 length is 13 residues. Trimming cost V 11 bases and J 1 base, with 12 bases left between them. CDR1 and CDR2 (germline): MNHNS, SASEGT. The CDR3 here is CACDRRSNQPQHF. The CDR3 region has the DNA TGTGCCTGCGACAGGAGGAGCAATCAGCCCCAGCATTTT.

This clonotype showed up just a few times. The chain has TRBV6-1 and TRBJ1-1; D not resolved. V was shortened by 0 bases and J by 6 bases, with 8 bases between the two germline ends. CDR1 and CDR2 from the germline V gene are MNHNS and SASEGT. The length of the CDR3 is 13 residues. Here the CDR3 reads CASSEAVRAEAFF. CDR3 nucleotides: TGTGCCAGCAGTGAAGCGGTCCGGGCTGAAGCTTTCTTT.

This clonotype has a count of ten or more. The V call is TRBV29-1, the J call TRBJ2-4; 9 bases map to TRBD1. This CDR3 has 13 amino acids. Per the germline V gene, CDR1 is SQVTM and CDR2 is ANQGSEA. The V and J ends lost 7 bases and 7 bases, in that order; junction bases with no gene match: 8. The CDR3 loop reads CSAFDRGRNIQYF. The CDR3 nucleotides are TGCAGCGCCTTCGACAGGGGGAGGAACATTCAGTACTTC.

Ten or more counts support this clonotype. V is TRBV12-3 or TRBV12-4 and J is TRBJ1-5, with D hard to call. The CDR3 contains 12 residues. V dropped 3 bases and J dropped 6 bases, with 6 bases sitting between them. The CDR3 loop reads CASSFSVQPQHF. CDR3 bases: TGTGCCAGCAGTTTTTCCGTTCAGCCCCAGCATTTT.

The gene calls are TRBV10-3 and TRBJ2-7, with a weak D call TRBD1 (6 bases). Looked up from germline, CDR1 is ENHRY and CDR2 is SYGVKD. CDR3 length: 13 residues. Trimming took 8 bases from V and 0 from J, leaving 11 bases between them. The CDR3 coding sequence is TGTGCCATCCTCCGGACAGACTCCTACGAGCAGTACTTC. This gives the protein CAILRTDSYEQYF.

Ten or more counts support this clonotype. The chain is built from TRBV11-2 and TRBJ2-3; a possible D gene is TRBD2 (6 bases). V was cut by 5 bases and J by 2 bases, with 11 bases left in between. The CDR3 runs to 14 residues. CDR1 and CDR2 (germline): SGHAT, FQNNGV. The CDR3: CASSPIAVTDTQYF. CDR3 DNA: TGTGCCAGCAGCCCCATAGCGGTCACAGATACGCAGTATTTT.

J is TRBJ2-2 and V is TRBV19; unclear D gene. This CDR3 is built from 12 residues. Trimming took off 10 bases at V and 7 bases at J, with 13 bases between the two ends. Germline loops: CDR1 LNHDA, CDR2 SQIVND (reference sequence). The CDR3 loop is CATSSNFGELFF. CDR3 DNA: TGTGCCACCTCGAGTAACTTCGGGGAGCTGTTTTTT. The whole variable domain, filled in from reference TRBV19 and TRBJ2-2, reads DGGITQSPKYLFRKEGQNVTLSCEQNLNHDAMYWYRQDPGQGLRLIYYSQIVNDFQKGDIAEGYSVSREKKESFPLTVTSAQKNPTAFYLCATSSNFGELFFGEGSRLTVL.

This clonotype was counted many times. This rearrangement joins TRBV5-1 to TRBJ1-5; 7 bases are a match to TRBD1. The V gene end was trimmed by 4 bases and the J gene end by 7 bases; junction bases not matched to a gene: 11. CDR1 and CDR2 from the germline V gene are SGHRS and YFSETQ. This CDR3 has 15 residues. Written as DNA, the CDR3 is TGCGCCAGCAGCCTTACAGGGGAAGTGGGGCAGCCCCAGCATTTT. This codes for CASSLTGEVGQPQHF.

By proportion, this clonotype is medium-sized (0.01 to 0.1%). The CDR3 nucleotides are TGCAGTGCGCGAAACCCGGGACAGGGGGCCACTGAAGCTTTCTTT. This encodes CSARNPGQGATEAFF. This sequence joins TRBV20-1 and TRBJ1-1, with TRBD1 matching over 12 bases. The V segment lost 6 bases and the J segment 4 bases; nucleotides outside the gene matches: 9. Germline lookup yields CDR1 DFQATT and CDR2 SNEGSKA (reference sequence). The CDR3 has 15 residues.

This rearrangement joins TRBV7-6 to TRBJ2-7; D gene ambiguous. CDR3 size: 15 residues. Trimming shortened V by 4 bases and J by 0 bases, and 13 bases separated the two germline ends. Germline lookup yields CDR1 SGHVS and CDR2 FNYEAQ. The CDR3 DNA is TGTGCCAGCAGCTCGACACCCGCGAGCTCCTACGAGCAGTACTTC. Protein product: CASSSTPASSYEQYF.

The rearrangement joins TRBV4-2 to TRBJ1-1; 8 positions agree with TRBD1. Per the germline V gene, CDR1 is LGHNA and CDR2 is YNFKEQ. Trimming at V came to 0 bases and at J to 6 bases, leaving 6 bases not matched to a gene. This CDR3 comprises 15 residues. CDR3 bases: TGTGCCAGCAGCCAAGACAGGGGGCGAACATCTGAAGCTTTCTTT. It encodes CASSQDRGRTSEAFF.

By frequency in the sample, this clonotype is medium-sized. V usage is TRBV6-4 and J usage is TRBJ2-1; TRBD2 matches 16 bases. Germline lookup yields CDR1 MRHNA and CDR2 SNTAGT. V shed 0 bases and J 8 bases; nucleotides not matched to a gene: 1. This CDR3 contains 16 residues. In DNA form, the CDR3 reads TGTGCCAGCAGTGACTCGGGACTAGCGGGGGGGCATGAGCAGTTCTTC. Protein: CASSDSGLAGGHEQFF.

The sample holds a few counts of this clonotype. The V call is TRBV10-3, the J call TRBJ1-1; D is possibly TRBD1 (6 bases). Germline V gene lookup returns CDR1 ENHRY and CDR2 SYGVKD. The CDR3 consists of 13 residues. The germline V and J ends were trimmed by 6 bases and 1 base, with 9 bases remaining between them. CDR3 DNA sequence: TGTGCCATCAGCGGGGGCGCGAACACTGAAGCTTTCTTT. Translated, it gives CAISGGANTEAFF.

This clonotype was counted many times. The chain employs TRBV4-2 and TRBJ1-2; D gene unclear. This CDR3 contains 15 residues. Trimming took 4 bases from V and 4 from J, leaving 16 bases between them. The germline V gene encodes CDR1 LGHNA and CDR2 YNFKEQ. The CDR3 loop reads CASSPLFREFYGYTF. As DNA, the CDR3 is TGTGCCAGCAGCCCTCTATTTAGGGAGTTCTATGGCTACACCTTC.

This clonotype was observed at least ten times. This rearrangement joins TRBV19 to TRBJ2-7, with D possibly called TRBD1 or TRBD2 (5 bases each). V lost 9 bases and J 1 base, leaving 31 bases between the germline ends. Germline V lookup: CDR1 LNHDA, CDR2 SQIVND (reference sequence). CDR3 length: 19 residues. This chain's CDR3 is CASSSNFQPRDGHSYEQYF. CDR3 nucleotide sequence: TGTGCCAGCTCAAGTAATTTTCAGCCTCGGGACGGTCATTCCTACGAGCAGTACTTC.